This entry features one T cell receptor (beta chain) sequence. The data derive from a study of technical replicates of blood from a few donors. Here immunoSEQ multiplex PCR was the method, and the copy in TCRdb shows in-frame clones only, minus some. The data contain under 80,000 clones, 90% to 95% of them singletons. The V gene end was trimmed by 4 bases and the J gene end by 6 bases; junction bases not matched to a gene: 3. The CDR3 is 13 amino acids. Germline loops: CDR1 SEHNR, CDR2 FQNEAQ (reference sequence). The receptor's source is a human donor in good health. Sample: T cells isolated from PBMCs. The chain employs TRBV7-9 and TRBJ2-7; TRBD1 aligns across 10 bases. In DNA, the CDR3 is TGTGCCAGCAGCTGGGGGACAGGGGCCGAGCAGTACTTC. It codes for CASSWGTGAEQYF.